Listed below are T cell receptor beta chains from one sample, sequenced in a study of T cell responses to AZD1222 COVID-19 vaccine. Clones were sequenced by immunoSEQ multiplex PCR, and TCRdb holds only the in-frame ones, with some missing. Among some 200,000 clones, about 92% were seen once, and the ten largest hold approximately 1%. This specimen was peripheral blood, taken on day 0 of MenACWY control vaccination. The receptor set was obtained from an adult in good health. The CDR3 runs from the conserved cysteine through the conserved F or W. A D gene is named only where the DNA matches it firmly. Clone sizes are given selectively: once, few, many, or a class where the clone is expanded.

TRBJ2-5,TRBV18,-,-,CASSPRSGASQETQYF,TGTGCCAGCTCACCACGGTCAGGGGCATCCCAAGAGACCCAGTACTTC
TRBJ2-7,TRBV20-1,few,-,CSASWGNEQYF,TGCAGTGCTAGCTGGGGGAACGAGCAGTACTTC
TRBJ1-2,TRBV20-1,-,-,CSASPTGERGYTF,TGCAGTGCTAGTCCAACGGGGGAGCGCGGCTACACCTTC
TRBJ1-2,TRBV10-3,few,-,CAVTAESNYGYTF,TGTGCTGTGACAGCGGAGTCTAACTATGGCTACACCTTC
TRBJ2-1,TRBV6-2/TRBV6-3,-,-,CASSWDILNEQFF,TGTGCCAGCAGTTGGGACATACTCAATGAGCAGTTCTTC
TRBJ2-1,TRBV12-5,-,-,CASGLGTLYNEQFF,TGTGCTAGTGGTTTAGGGACCCTCTACAATGAGCAGTTCTTC
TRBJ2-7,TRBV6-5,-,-,CASMGLSYEQYF,TGTGCCAGCATGGGGCTCTCCTACGAGCAGTACTTC
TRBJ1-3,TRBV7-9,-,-,CASSAREGYSGNTIYF,TGTGCCAGCAGTGCGAGAGAGGGGTACTCTGGAAACACCATATATTTT
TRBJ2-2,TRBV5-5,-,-,CASSLALANGELFF,TGTGCCAGCAGCTTGGCCCTAGCGAACGGGGAGCTGTTTTTT
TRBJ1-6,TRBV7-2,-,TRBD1,CATRGSYNSPLHF,TGTGCCACCAGGGGGTCCTATAATTCACCCCTCCACTTT
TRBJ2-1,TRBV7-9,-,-,CASGARNEQFF,TGTGCCAGTGGGGCGCGAAATGAGCAGTTCTTC
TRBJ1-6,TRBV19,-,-,CASSFGNSPLHF,TGTGCCAGTAGTTTCGGGAATTCACCCCTCCACTTT
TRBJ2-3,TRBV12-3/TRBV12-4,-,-,CASSSVLATQYF,TGTGCCAGCAGTTCGGTACTCGCGACGCAGTATTTT
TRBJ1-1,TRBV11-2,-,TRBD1,CASSWGQPNTEAFF,TGTGCCAGCAGCTGGGGACAGCCGAACACTGAAGCTTTCTTT
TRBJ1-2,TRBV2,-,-,CASSPNQGHGYTF,TGTGCCAGCAGTCCCAACCAGGGCCATGGCTACACCTTC
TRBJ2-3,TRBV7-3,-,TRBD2,CASSSITSGGTPGTQYF,TGTGCCAGCAGCTCAATAACTAGCGGGGGGACCCCGGGTACGCAGTATTTT
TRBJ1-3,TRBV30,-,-,CAWSVGGLGNTIYF,TGTGCCTGGAGTGTAGGGGGGCTCGGAAACACCATATATTTT
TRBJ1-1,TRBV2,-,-,CASSLTGGDTEAFF,TGTGCCAGCAGCTTGACGGGAGGGGACACTGAAGCTTTCTTT
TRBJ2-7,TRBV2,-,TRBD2,CASSNLARGVPYEQYF,TGTGCCAGCAGTAATCTAGCGCGGGGGGTTCCCTACGAGCAGTACTTC
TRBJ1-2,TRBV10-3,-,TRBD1,CAIRRDSRDYGYTF,TGTGCCATAAGAAGGGACAGCAGAGACTATGGCTACACCTTC
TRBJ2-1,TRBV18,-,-,CASSPPGIYYNEQFF,TGTGCCAGCTCACCACCGGGAATTTACTACAATGAGCAGTTCTTC
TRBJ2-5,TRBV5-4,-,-,CASSPRPDWGETQYF,TGTGCCAGCAGCCCACGGCCGGACTGGGGAGAGACCCAGTACTTC
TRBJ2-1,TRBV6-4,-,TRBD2,CASSDEAGGYYNEQFF,TGTGCCAGCAGTGACGAGGCGGGGGGGTACTACAATGAGCAGTTCTTC
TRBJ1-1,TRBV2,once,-,CASSLRVGVYTEAFF,TGTGCCAGCAGTCTCAGGGTGGGGGTGTACACTGAAGCTTTCTTT
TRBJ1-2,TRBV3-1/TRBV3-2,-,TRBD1,CASAPGGGNYGYTF,TGTGCCAGCGCCCCAGGGGGGGGAAACTATGGCTACACCTTC
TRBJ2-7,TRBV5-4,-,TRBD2,CASSARSGGAPYEQYF,TGTGCCAGCAGCGCACGTAGCGGGGGGGCTCCCTACGAGCAGTACTTC
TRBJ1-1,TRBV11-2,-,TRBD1,CASSYRRTGLNTEAFF,TGTGCCAGCAGCTACCGTAGGACAGGGCTAAACACTGAAGCTTTCTTT
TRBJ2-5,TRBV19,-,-,CASSIGRGSAGQETQYF,TGTGCCAGTAGTATAGGTCGGGGTAGCGCGGGCCAAGAGACCCAGTACTTC
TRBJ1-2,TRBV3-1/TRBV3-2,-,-,CASSPLAENYGYTF,TGTGCCAGCAGCCCCCTTGCGGAGAACTATGGCTACACCTTC
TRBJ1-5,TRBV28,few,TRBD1,CASRGRGLSNQPQHF,TGTGCCAGCAGGGGGAGGGGGCTAAGCAATCAGCCCCAGCATTTT
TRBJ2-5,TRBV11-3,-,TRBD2,CASSQGTRPQETQYF,TGTGCCAGCAGCCAGGGGACTAGACCCCAAGAGACCCAGTACTTC
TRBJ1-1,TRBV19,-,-,CASCCPAMNTEAFF,TGTGCCAGTTGCTGCCCAGCCATGAACACTGAAGCTTTCTTT
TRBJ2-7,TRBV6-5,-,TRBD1,CATSGGAVGSYEQYF,TGTGCCACCTCAGGGGGAGCGGTAGGCTCCTACGAGCAGTACTTC
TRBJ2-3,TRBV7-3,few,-,CASSPGGADTQYF,TGTGCCAGCAGCCCCGGGGGCGCAGATACGCAGTATTTT
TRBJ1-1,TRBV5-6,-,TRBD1,CASSLDRGADWGTEAFF,TGTGCCAGCAGCTTGGACAGGGGGGCAGATTGGGGCACTGAAGCTTTCTTT
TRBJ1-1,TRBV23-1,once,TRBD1,CASRGDREMNTEAFF,TGCGCCAGCCGGGGGGACAGGGAAATGAACACTGAAGCTTTCTTT
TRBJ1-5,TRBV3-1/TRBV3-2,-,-,CASSQNGGIGYQPQHF,TGTGCCAGCAGCCAAAACGGAGGGATCGGGTATCAGCCCCAGCATTTT
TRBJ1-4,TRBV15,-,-,CATSREIATNEKLFF,TGTGCCACCAGCAGAGAAATTGCAACTAATGAAAAACTGTTTTTT
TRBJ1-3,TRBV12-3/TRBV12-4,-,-,CASSRSGNTIYF,TGTGCCAGCAGCCGTTCTGGAAACACCATATATTTT
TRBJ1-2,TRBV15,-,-,CATSREPRGGDYTF,TGTGCCACCAGCAGAGAGCCGAGGGGGGGTGACTACACCTTC
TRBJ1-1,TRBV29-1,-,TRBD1,CSVRRRAGGRVSEAFF,TGCAGCGTGCGCCGGCGGGCAGGGGGCAGGGTGAGTGAAGCTTTCTTT
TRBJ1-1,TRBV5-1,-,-,CASSQGRNTEAFF,TGCGCCAGCAGCCAGGGACGGAACACTGAAGCTTTCTTT
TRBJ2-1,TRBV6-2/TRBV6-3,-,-,CASSTWGRGSVNEQFF,TGTGCCAGCAGTACCTGGGGCAGGGGCTCGGTCAATGAGCAGTTCTTC
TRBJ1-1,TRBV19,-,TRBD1,CASSRGTGSLGAEAFF,TGTGCCAGTAGTAGGGGGACAGGGAGCCTGGGAGCTGAAGCTTTCTTT
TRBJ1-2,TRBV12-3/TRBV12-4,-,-,CASSDRGTSYTF,TGTGCCAGCAGTGATCGGGGTACGAGCTACACCTTC
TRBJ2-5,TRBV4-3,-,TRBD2,CASSQGGGQAGVATQYF,TGCGCCAGCAGCCAAGGGGGCGGTCAAGCGGGGGTTGCGACCCAGTACTTC
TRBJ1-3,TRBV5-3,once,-,CARSLEQPLAGNTIYF,TGTGCCAGAAGCTTGGAACAGCCTCTGGCTGGAAACACCATATATTTT